The clone carrying this TCR beta chain was detected only a few times. Antigen: not known. A much larger clone is a single base away; this may be a read error. Vbeta (60) and Jbeta (13) primers were used in the PCR. Libraries were prepared by immunoSEQ multiplex PCR; TCRdb keeps only in-frame clonotypes and omits some of them. The table shows 65,000 to 85,000 clones, with 65% to 70% occurring only once. The data were obtained in a study of cytomegalovirus exposure and HLA in healthy donors. Findings and limits, study-wide: Most TCR sequences were seen very rarely across donors, but some public TCRs occurred in many. Links to common viral pathogens appeared, in a later analysis, for several of the most significant clusters. According to the study, approximately 150 TCR beta chains were cytomegalovirus-associated.

CDR3 size: 12 residues. Germline V CDR1 and CDR2: SEHNR, FQNEAQ (reference sequence). The V end lost 4 bases, the J end lost 4 bases, and 5 bases lay between the germline ends. This chain joins TRBV7-9 and TRBJ1-3, with D unclear. The receptor comes from a woman aged 30 to 39 in good health and CMV-seronegative. What was sequenced was PBMCs. This CDR3 reads CASSSTGNTIYF. The CDR3 DNA reads as TGTGCCAGCAGCTCGACAGGAAACACCATATATTTT.